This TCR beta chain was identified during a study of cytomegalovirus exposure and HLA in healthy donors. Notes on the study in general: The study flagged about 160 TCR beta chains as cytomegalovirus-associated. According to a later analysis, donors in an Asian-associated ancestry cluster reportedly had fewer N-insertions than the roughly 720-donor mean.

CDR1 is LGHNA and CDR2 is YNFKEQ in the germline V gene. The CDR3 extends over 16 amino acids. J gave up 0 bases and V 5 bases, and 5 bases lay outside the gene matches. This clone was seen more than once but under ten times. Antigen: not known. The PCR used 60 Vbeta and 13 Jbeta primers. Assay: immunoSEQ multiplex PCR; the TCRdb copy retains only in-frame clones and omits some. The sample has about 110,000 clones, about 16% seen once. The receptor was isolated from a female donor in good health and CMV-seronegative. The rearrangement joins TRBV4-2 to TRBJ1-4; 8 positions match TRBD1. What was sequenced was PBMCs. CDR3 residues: CASSRTGPATNEKLFF. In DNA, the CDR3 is TGTGCCAGCAGCAGGACAGGGCCTGCAACTAATGAAAAACTGTTTTTT.